This T cell receptor beta chain was sequenced for a study of shared clonotypes between healthy human individuals. Whole-study context: A couple of women and a few men aged 18 to 49 served as donors.

CD8 cells regarded as naive lacked CD45RO, were positively chosen for CCR7, and omitted terminally differentiated effector memory CD45RA+ cells. Germline assignment: CDR1 LNHNV and CDR2 YYDKDF (reference sequence). This CDR3 has 16 amino acids. The germline V and J ends were trimmed by 3 bases and 2 bases, with 15 bases remaining between them. Repertoires were generated with immunoSEQ multiplex PCR, while TCRdb's copy carries only in-frame clones and drops some. The repertoire has over 2,000,000 clones, about 93% of them found once; the top ten carry over 1.5%. Sequencing was done on a sample of naive CD8+ T cells from PBMCs. The rearrangement links TRBV15 to TRBJ2-3, with a weak D call TRBD1 (6 bases). The clonotype comes from a man between 18 and 35 years old in good health. Some clones in this sample may be carry-over from other donors' samples. The CDR3 spells CATSSTDRSFTDTQYF. The CDR3 region has the DNA TGTGCCACCAGCAGTACCGACAGGTCTTTCACAGATACGCAGTATTTT. The full variable domain, in which reference TRBV15 and TRBJ2-3 provide the parts outside the CDR3, is DAMVIQNPRYQVTQFGKPVTLSCSQTLNHNVMYWYQQKSSQAPKLLFHYYDKDFNNEADTPDNFQSRRPNTSFCFLDIRSPGLGDTAMYLCATSSTDRSFTDTQYFGPGTRLTVL.